This entry describes one T cell receptor (beta chain). This record belongs to a study of blood T cell repertoires in COVID-19. Only in-frame clones appear in the TCRdb table, and some are missing; sequencing was by immunoSEQ multiplex PCR. The repertoire includes hundreds of thousands of clones, about 85% of them detected once, and under 2% sits in the top ten. Germline lookup yields CDR1 LGHDT and CDR2 YNNKEL (reference sequence). This CDR3 contains 12 residues. The ends were cut back, 0 bases at V and 7 bases at J, with 4 bases in the middle. Living in roughly 25 US areas, the participants were between roughly 18 and 90 years of age. Exposed enrollees had met someone with a PCR-confirmed or clinician-diagnosed COVID-19 case at some point within the 2 weeks before study entry.

What was sequenced was PBMCs or T cells enriched from blood (not recorded which). The J gene is TRBJ2-4, the V gene TRBV3-1 (or the pseudogene TRBV3-2), with D hard to call. The clonotype originates from a young woman who had been exposed to COVID-19. For the CDR3, the DNA is TGTGCCAGCAGCCAAGATATGAACATTCAGTACTTC. It specifies CASSQDMNIQYF.